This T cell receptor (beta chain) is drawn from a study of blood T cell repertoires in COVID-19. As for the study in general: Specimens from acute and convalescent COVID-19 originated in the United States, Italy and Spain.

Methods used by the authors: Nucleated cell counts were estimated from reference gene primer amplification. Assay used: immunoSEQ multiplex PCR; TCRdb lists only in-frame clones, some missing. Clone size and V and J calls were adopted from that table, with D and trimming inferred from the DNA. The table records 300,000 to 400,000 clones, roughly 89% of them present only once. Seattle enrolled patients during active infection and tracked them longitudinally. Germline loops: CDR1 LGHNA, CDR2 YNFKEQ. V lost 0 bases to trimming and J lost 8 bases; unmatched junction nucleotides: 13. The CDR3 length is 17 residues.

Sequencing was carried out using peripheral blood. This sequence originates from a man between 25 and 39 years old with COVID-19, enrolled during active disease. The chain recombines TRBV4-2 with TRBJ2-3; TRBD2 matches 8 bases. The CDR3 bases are TGTGCCAGCAGCCAAGAAGGGTTAGCGGGGCTTTTGGGTACGCAGTATTTT. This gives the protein CASSQEGLAGLLGTQYF.